Sequencing of this TCR beta chain was carried out in a study of cytomegalovirus exposure and HLA in healthy donors. Points on this clone: Antigen: not known.

Overall study results and limits: Indistinguishable V segments, including TRBV6-2 and TRBV6-3, were excluded.

V dropped 4 bases and J dropped 5 bases, with 18 bases sitting between them. Germline CDR1 reads MGHRA; CDR2 reads YSYEKL. CDR3 length: 16 residues. Primers: 60 Vbeta forward and 13 Jbeta reverse. Generated by immunoSEQ multiplex PCR, the TCRdb table keeps only in-frame clones and is missing some. This sample has 150,000 to 180,000 clones, with around 84% found just once. This chain joins TRBV4-1 and TRBJ2-1; the D gene is possibly TRBD2 (6 bases). Sequencing was performed on PBMCs. This TCR was sampled from a woman aged 40 to 49 in good health and CMV-seropositive. The CDR3 DNA is TGCGCCAGCAGCCTCACCCCGGGAGTTGGGGACAATGAGCAGTTCTTC. The encoded protein is CASSLTPGVGDNEQFF.